This T cell receptor beta chain appears in the sequencing data of a study of blood T cell repertoires in COVID-19 (dated by TCRdb to the early 2020s). Context from the whole study: Samples covering the acute and convalescent phases of COVID-19 were provided by collaborators in the United States, Italy and Spain. Samples were obtained from the ongoing ImmuneRACE study (first 160 participants) and from roughly 1,300 subjects provided by 6 global collaborators. Where available, HLA class I and class II types were obtained from metadata supplied by the sample provider rather than from assay-based typing. The prospective study material was composed of cDNA or gDNA derived from T cells, B-cell-depleted T cells, or PBMCs. A de-identified subject ID, COVID-19 status, age in years and sex were almost always included in the sample metadata. The repertoires were released in a freely available public database meant as a resource for research on the immune response to SARS-CoV-2. The dataset comprised deeply sampled blood TCRbeta repertoires from subjects exposed to, actively infected with, or recovered from COVID-19. Paper-wide results and their limitations: Clinical and demographic metadata were provided uncurated, with the amount varying by source and participant.

The germline V gene (reference sequence) gives CDR1 as LNHDA and CDR2 as SQIVND. The CDR3 starts with the cysteine, ends with the phenylalanine, and has 15 residues. Just CDR3 DNA is preserved here, 45 bases in frame from base 1. The V end gives up 5 bases and the J end 3 bases, leaving 9 bases in the junction not matched to a gene. TCRbeta CDR3 regions were amplified from genomic DNA using the immunoSEQ Assay, a bias-controlled multiplex PCR. The paper's processing steps were these. Nucleated cell counts per sample were estimated from amplification of reference gene primers within the assay. To quantify the absolute abundance of each unique TCRbeta CDR3 rearrangement, sequence reads were collapsed and filtered. For each sample, productive Simpson clonality was calculated by taking the square root of Simpson's diversity index across productive rearrangements. The table comes from immuneACCESS by way of TCRdb, which keeps in-frame sequences with V and J called. Part of the clones is missing from these tables; in studies checked, under half for an unresolved V gene and the rest for unknown reasons. V and J calls plus clone size are reproduced from that table; the DNA served to infer D and trimming. Present in this sample are 200,000 to 250,000 clones, 87% of which were seen just once. Over 9.5% of the sample belongs to the ten largest clones.

Comment on this clone: Its antigen remains undetermined. No base quality values were provided; no much bigger clone lies one nucleotide off.

Another Seattle source contributed samples from volunteer blood donors who had recovered from COVID-19. The collaborating institutions used their own protocols to collect whole blood in K2EDTA tubes. For TCRbeta analysis, collaborators shipped samples in one of three forms: frozen whole blood, isolated PBMCs, or DNA extracted from either of those sample types. The sequence was collected from a woman between 18 and 29 years old who had recovered from COVID-19. The specimen was peripheral blood. The rearranged segments are TRBV19 and TRBJ1-1; the central 7 bases match TRBD1. CDR3 loop: CASSSRGRGYTEAFF. The DNA reads TGTGCCAGTAGTTCCCGTGGCAGGGGGTACACTGAAGCTTTCTTT.